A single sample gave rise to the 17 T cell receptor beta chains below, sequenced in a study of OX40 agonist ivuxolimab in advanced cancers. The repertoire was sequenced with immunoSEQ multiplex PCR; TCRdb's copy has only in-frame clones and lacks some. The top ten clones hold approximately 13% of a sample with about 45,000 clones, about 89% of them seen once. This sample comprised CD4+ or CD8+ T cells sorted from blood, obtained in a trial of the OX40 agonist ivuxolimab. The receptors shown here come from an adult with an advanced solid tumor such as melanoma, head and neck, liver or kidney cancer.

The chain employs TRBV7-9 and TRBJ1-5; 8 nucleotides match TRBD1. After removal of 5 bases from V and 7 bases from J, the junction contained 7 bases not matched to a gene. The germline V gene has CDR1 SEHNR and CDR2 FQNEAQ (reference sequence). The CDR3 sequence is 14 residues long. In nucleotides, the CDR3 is TGTGCCAGCAGCCGAATGACAGGGGAACAGCCCCAGCATTTT. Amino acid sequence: CASSRMTGEQPQHF.

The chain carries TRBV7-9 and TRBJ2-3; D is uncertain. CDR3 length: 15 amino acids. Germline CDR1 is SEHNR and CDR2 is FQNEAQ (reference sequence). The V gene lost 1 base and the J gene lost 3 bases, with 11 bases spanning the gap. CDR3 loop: CASSLGGVRTDTQYF. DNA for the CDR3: TGTGCCAGCAGCTTAGGGGGTGTGAGGACAGATACGCAGTATTTT.

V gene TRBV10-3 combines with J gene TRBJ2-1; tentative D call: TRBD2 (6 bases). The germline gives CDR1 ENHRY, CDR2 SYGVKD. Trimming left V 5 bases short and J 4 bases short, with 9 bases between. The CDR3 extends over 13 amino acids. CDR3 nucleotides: TGTGCCATCAGTACCGGGAGATACAATGAGCAGTTCTTC. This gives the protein CAISTGRYNEQFF.

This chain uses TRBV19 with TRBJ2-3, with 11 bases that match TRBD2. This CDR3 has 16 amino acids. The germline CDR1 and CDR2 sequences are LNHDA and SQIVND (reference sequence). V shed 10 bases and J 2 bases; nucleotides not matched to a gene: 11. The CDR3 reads CATTKGTSGSTDTQYF. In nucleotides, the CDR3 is TGTGCCACCACGAAAGGGACTAGCGGTTCCACAGATACGCAGTATTTT.

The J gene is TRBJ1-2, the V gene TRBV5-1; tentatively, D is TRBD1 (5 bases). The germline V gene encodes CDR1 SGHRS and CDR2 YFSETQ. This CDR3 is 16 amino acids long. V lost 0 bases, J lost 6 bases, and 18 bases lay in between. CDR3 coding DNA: TGCGCCAGCAGCTTGGACCCTGGGACCCCTACCCATGGCTACACCTTC. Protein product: CASSLDPGTPTHGYTF.

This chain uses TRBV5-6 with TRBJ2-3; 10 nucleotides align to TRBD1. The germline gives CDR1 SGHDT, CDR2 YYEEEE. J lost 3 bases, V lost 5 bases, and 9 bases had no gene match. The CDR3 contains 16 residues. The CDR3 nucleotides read TGTGCCAGCAGGATTATACCGGGACAGGGGACAGATACGCAGTATTTT. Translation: CASRIIPGQGTDTQYF. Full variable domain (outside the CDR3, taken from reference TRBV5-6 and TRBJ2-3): DAGVTQSPTHLIKTRGQQVTLRCSPKSGHDTVSWYQQALGQGPQFIFQYYEEEERQRGNFPDRFSGHQFPNYSSELNVNALLLGDSALYLCASRIIPGQGTDTQYFGPGTRLTVL.

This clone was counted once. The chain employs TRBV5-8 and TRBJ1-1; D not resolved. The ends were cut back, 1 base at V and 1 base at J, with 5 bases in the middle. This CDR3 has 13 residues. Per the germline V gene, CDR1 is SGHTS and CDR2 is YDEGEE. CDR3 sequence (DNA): TGTGCCAGCAGCTTGCGACAGAACACTGAAGCTTTCTTT. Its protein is CASSLRQNTEAFF. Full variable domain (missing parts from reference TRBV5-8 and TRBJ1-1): EAGVTQSPTHLIKTRGQQATLRCSPISGHTSVYWYQQALGLGLQFLLWYDEGEERNRGNFPPRFSGRQFPNYSSELNVNALELEDSALYLCASSLRQNTEAFFGQGTRLTVV.

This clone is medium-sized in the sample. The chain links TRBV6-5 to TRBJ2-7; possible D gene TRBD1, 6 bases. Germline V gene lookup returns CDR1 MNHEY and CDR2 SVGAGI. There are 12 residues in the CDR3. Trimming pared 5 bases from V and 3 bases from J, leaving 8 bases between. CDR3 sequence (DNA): TGTGCCAGCAGTCAACAGGGCTACGAGCAGTACTTC. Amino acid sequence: CASSQQGYEQYF.

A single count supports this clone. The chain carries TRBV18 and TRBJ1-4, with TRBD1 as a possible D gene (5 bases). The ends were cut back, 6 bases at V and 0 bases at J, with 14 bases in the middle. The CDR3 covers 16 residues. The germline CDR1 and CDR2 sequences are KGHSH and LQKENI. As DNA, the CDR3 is TGTGCCAGCTCCGAACCAGTACAGGCAACTAATGAAAAACTGTTTTTT. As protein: CASSEPVQATNEKLFF.

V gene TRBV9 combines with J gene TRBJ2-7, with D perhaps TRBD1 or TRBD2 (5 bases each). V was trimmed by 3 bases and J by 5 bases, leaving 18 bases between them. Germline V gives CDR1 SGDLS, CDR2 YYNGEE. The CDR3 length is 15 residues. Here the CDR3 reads CASSARVGPANEQYF. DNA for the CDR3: TGTGCCAGCAGCGCCAGGGTGGGACCAGCTAACGAGCAGTACTTC. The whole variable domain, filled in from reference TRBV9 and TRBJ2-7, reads DSGVTQTPKHLITATGQRVTLRCSPRSGDLSVYWYQQSLDQGLQFLIQYYNGEERAKGNILERFSAQQFPDLHSELNLSSLELGDSALYFCASSARVGPANEQYFGPGTRLTVT.

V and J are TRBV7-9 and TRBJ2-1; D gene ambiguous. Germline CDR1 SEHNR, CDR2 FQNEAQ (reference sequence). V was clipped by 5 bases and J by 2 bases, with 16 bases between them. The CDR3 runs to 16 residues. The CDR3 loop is CASSLSPSGAYNEQFF. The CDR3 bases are TGTGCCAGCAGCCTGTCGCCTAGTGGGGCCTACAATGAGCAGTTCTTC.

The CDR3 loop is CASSFRGREQFF. The CDR3 DNA sequence: TGTGCCAGCAGTTTCCGAGGTCGTGAGCAGTTCTTC. The chain has TRBV28 and TRBJ2-1, with no clear D. With 3 bases removed from V and 9 bases from J, the gap between germline ends came to 9 bases. CDR1 and CDR2 from the germline V gene are MDHEN and SYDVKM. CDR3 size: 12 residues.

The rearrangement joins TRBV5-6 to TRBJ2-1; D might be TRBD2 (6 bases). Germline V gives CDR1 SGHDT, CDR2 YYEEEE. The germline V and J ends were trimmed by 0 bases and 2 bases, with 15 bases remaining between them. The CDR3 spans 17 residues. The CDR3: CASSLAEGWGTYNEQFF. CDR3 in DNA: TGTGCCAGCAGCTTGGCGGAGGGGTGGGGAACCTACAATGAGCAGTTCTTC.

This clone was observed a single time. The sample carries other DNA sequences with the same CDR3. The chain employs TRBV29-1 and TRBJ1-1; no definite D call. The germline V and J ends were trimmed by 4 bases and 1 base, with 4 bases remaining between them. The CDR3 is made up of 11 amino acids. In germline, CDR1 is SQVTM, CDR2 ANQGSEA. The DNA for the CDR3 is TGCAGCGTTGGCTCGAACACTGAAGCTTTCTTT. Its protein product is CSVGSNTEAFF.

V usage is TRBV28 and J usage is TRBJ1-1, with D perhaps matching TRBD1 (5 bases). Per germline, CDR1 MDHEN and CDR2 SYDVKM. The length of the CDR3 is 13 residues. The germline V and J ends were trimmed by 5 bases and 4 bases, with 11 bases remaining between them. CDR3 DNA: TGTGCCAGCAGTCCCCGGAGGGGCACTGAAGCTTTCTTT. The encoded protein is CASSPRRGTEAFF.

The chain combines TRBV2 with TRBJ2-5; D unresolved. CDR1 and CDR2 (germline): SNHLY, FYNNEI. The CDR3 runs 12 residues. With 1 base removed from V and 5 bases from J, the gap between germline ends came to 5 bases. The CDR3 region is CASSEGLETQYF. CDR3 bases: TGTGCCAGCAGTGAAGGCCTTGAGACCCAGTACTTC.

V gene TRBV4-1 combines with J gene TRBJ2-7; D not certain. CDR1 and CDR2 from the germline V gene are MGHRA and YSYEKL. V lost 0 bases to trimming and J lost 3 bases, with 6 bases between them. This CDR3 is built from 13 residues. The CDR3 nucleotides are TGCGCCAGCAGCCAAGATCAGGTCTACGAGCAGTACTTC. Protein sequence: CASSQDQVYEQYF.